This T cell receptor beta chain derives from a study of shared clonotypes between healthy human individuals. Background on the study: Each donor contributed plates that comprised three CD4 naive, three CD4 memory, two CD8 naive and one CD8 memory.

Terminally differentiated effector memory CD45RA+ cells were excluded by CCR7 positive selection of CD45RO-negative cells. Study-wide findings and caveats: Across a few donors, naive CD4 shared approximately 4.5%, naive CD8 more than 3%, memory CD4 roughly 2.2%, memory CD8 0.4%. Incomplete sequencing of sorted subsets was indicated by rarefaction despite large depth.

This clone is a singleton in its sample. Its antigen is unidentified. V lost 3 bases, J lost 2 bases, and 11 bases lay in between. Looked up from germline, CDR1 is WNHNN and CDR2 is SYGVQD (reference sequence). The CDR3 is 14 residues long. In the authors' workflow: ImmunoSEQ sequences covered only the junction and lacked quality scores; filtering therefore differed. Repertoires were generated with immunoSEQ multiplex PCR, while TCRdb's copy carries only in-frame clones and drops some. V and J calls and clone size are those listed in that table; D and trimming were worked out from the DNA. The sample has hundreds of thousands of clones; approximately 96% are singletons.

This clonotype originated in a young woman in good health. The specimen sequenced was naive CD8+ T cells sorted from blood. This sequence joins TRBV10-1 and TRBJ2-7; D assignment may be TRBD1 or TRBD2 (5 bases each). CDR3 sequence: CASSETGTPYEQYF. In DNA, the CDR3 is TGCGCCAGCAGTGAAACCGGGACGCCCTACGAGCAGTACTTC.